The 17 T cell receptor beta chains presented below share a single source sample, sequenced in a study of cytomegalovirus exposure and HLA in healthy donors. Only in-frame clones appear in the TCRdb table, and some are missing; sequencing was by immunoSEQ multiplex PCR. Among 150,000 to 200,000 clones listed, approximately 86% were seen once. Material for sequencing was PBMCs. The receptors shown here come from a man aged 18 to 30 in good health and CMV-seropositive.

This clone occurred once. The genes are TRBV4-3 and TRBJ2-4; D ambiguous. Germline CDR1 LGHNA, CDR2 YSLEER. Trimming shortened V by 2 bases and J by 10 bases, and 27 bases separated the two germline ends. The CDR3 totals 18 residues. CDR3 in amino acids: CASSQTPPSTPASGIQYF. The CDR3 DNA is TGCGCCAGCAGCCAAACTCCCCCGAGCACCCCAGCGAGTGGTATTCAGTACTTC.

The V gene is TRBV20-1, the J gene TRBJ2-1, with D possibly TRBD1 on 5 matching bases. Per the germline V gene, CDR1 is DFQATT and CDR2 is SNEGSKA (reference sequence). The CDR3 spans 11 residues. Trimming removed 4 bases at V and 8 bases at J, with 9 bases between. The CDR3 DNA reads TGCAGTGCTATGGGGCGTGATGAGCAGTTCTTC. Translated: CSAMGRDEQFF.

The chain recombines TRBV29-1 with TRBJ2-1, with 10 bases lining up with TRBD1. The length of the CDR3 is 14 residues. J lost 1 base, V lost 6 bases, and 3 bases had no gene match. Germline V lookup: CDR1 SQVTM, CDR2 ANQGSEA. CDR3 residues: CSVDRGSSYNEQFF. The CDR3 DNA is TGCAGCGTGGACAGGGGGTCATCCTACAATGAGCAGTTCTTC.

CDR3 DNA sequence: TGTGCCAGCAGTGGGGGGGGTTTTGGCACAGATACGCAGTATTTT. It is translated as CASSGGGFGTDTQYF. The chain is built from TRBV2 and TRBJ2-3, with TRBD2 identical over 7 bases. Germline loops: CDR1 SNHLY, CDR2 FYNNEI. This CDR3 is built from 15 residues. The V segment lost 4 bases and the J segment 1 base; nucleotides outside the gene matches: 5.

The rearrangement joins TRBV19 to TRBJ1-5; no firm D call. Between the trimmed V and J ends, which lost 2 bases and 2 bases, there was a span of 10 bases. The CDR3 extends over 15 amino acids. In germline, CDR1 is LNHDA, CDR2 SQIVND (reference sequence). In nucleotides, the CDR3 is TGTGCCAGTAGTATATCGAGGGATGGCAATCAGCCCCAGCATTTT. It encodes CASSISRDGNQPQHF.

The gene calls are TRBV18 and TRBJ2-3, with 8 bases fitting TRBD2. With V trimmed by 5 bases and J by 4 bases, 2 bases remained unmatched. Germline loops: CDR1 KGHSH, CDR2 LQKENI. The CDR3 has 13 residues. In nucleotides, the CDR3 is TGTGCCAGCTCATCGACTAGCGCAGATACGCAGTATTTT. This codes for CASSSTSADTQYF.

The CDR3: CASSSRAGPQETQYF. CDR3 sequence (DNA): TGTGCCAGCAGCTCACGGGCAGGGCCCCAAGAGACCCAGTACTTC. The genes are TRBV7-9 and TRBJ2-5, with D perhaps TRBD1 (5 bases). CDR1 is SEHNR, CDR2 FQNEAQ, per germline (reference sequence). V was clipped by 4 bases and J by 1 base, with 13 bases between them. The CDR3 extends over 15 amino acids.

The chain has TRBV7-3 and TRBJ1-1; D ambiguous. This CDR3 has 13 amino acids. V lost 1 base to trimming and J lost 1 base, with 4 bases between them. The germline V gene encodes CDR1 SGHTA and CDR2 FQGTGA. The CDR3 protein is CASSLIGNTEAFF. CDR3 nucleotide sequence: TGTGCCAGCAGCTTAATCGGGAACACTGAAGCTTTCTTT.

V is TRBV6-5 and J is TRBJ2-7; TRBD1 is a possible D gene (6 bases). V was cut by 0 bases and J by 2 bases, with 14 bases left in between. Germline CDR1 MNHEY, CDR2 SVGAGI. The CDR3 covers 16 residues. CDR3 residues: CASSYSRLGDTYEQYF. CDR3 DNA: TGTGCCAGCAGTTACTCGAGGCTGGGGGACACCTACGAGCAGTACTTC.

J is TRBJ1-2 and V is TRBV27; a weak D match, TRBD1 (5 bases). Trimming removed 11 bases from V and 4 bases from J, with 11 bases in between. Per the germline V gene, CDR1 is MNHEY and CDR2 is SMNVEV (reference sequence). CDR3 length equals 11 residues. The CDR3 spells CAVGGTYGYTF. CDR3 nucleotides: TGTGCCGTCGGGGGGACCTATGGCTACACCTTC.

This clone was observed once. This chain connects TRBV19 to TRBJ1-2; 8 bases match TRBD1. Germline loops: CDR1 LNHDA, CDR2 SQIVND (reference sequence). The V gene end was trimmed by 5 bases and the J gene end by 4 bases; junction bases not matched to a gene: 12. The CDR3 runs 16 residues. The CDR3: CASSLNRDRQLYGYTF. The CDR3 region has the DNA TGTGCCAGTAGTTTAAACCGGGACAGGCAACTCTATGGCTACACCTTC.

This chain connects TRBV25-1 to TRBJ2-1, with 10 nucleotides matching TRBD2. The CDR3 covers 16 residues. Per the germline V gene, CDR1 is MGHDK and CDR2 is SYGVNS. V shed 1 base and J 9 bases; nucleotides not matched to a gene: 9. The CDR3 nucleotides are TGTGCCAGCAGTGAATTGGGTCTAGCGGGAGTGAGTGAGCAGTTCTTC. Protein product: CASSELGLAGVSEQFF.

The chain employs TRBV7-8 and TRBJ2-2, with D possibly matching TRBD1 (5 bases). This CDR3 is built from 16 residues. V gave up 1 base and J gave up 1 base, with 10 bases separating them. The germline CDR1 and CDR2 sequences are SGHVS and FQNEAQ. CDR3: CASSLGGARNTGELFF. The CDR3 DNA reads TGTGCCAGCAGCTTAGGTGGGGCCCGGAACACCGGGGAGCTGTTTTTT.

The chain couples TRBV25-1 to TRBJ1-1; D not certain. Germline CDR1 reads MGHDK; CDR2 reads SYGVNS. CDR3 length: 12 amino acids. The V and J ends lost 1 base and 11 bases respectively, with 11 bases between them. The CDR3 protein is CASSEFRSEAFF. The CDR3 DNA follows: TGTGCCAGCAGTGAATTTAGGAGCGAGGCTTTCTTT.

CDR3 region: CASTTSGGRYNEQFF. DNA for the CDR3: TGTGCCAGTACCACAAGCGGGGGCAGATACAATGAGCAGTTCTTC. The genes are TRBV19 and TRBJ2-1, with 8 bases that match TRBD2. J lost 4 bases, V lost 7 bases, and 9 bases had no gene match. Germline assignment: CDR1 LNHDA and CDR2 SQIVND (reference sequence). The CDR3 consists of 15 residues.

The chain has TRBV7-6 and TRBJ2-7, with D possibly TRBD2 on 6 matching bases. V was cut by 5 bases and J by 4 bases, with 24 bases left in between. This CDR3 region has 17 residues. Germline-derived CDR1 and CDR2 are SGHVS and FNYEAQ. The CDR3 here is CASSQSPVGGSRYEQYF. Here the CDR3 DNA reads TGTGCCAGCAGCCAATCACCGGTGGGGGGAAGTAGGTACGAGCAGTACTTC.

A few counts support this clone. V and J are TRBV5-1 and TRBJ1-2, with D unresolved. Between the trimmed V and J ends, which lost 0 bases and 5 bases, there was a span of 11 bases. Looked up from germline, CDR1 is SGHRS and CDR2 is YFSETQ. The CDR3 is made up of 14 amino acids. CDR3 residues: CASSLVLGEYGYTF. CDR3 bases: TGCGCCAGCAGCTTGGTCCTCGGAGAATATGGCTACACCTTC.